This T cell receptor (beta chain) originates from a study of blood T cells in healthy people across ages. Germline trimming cut 4 bases from V and 0 bases from J; bases unmatched to any gene: 6. Germline V lookup: CDR1 MNHNY, CDR2 SVGAGI (reference sequence). The CDR3 extends over 15 amino acids. This clonotype was seen more than once but under ten times. Its specificity is unknown. Alongside a J-beta primer mix, a sample-barcoded 5' primer served in a second PCR lasting about 6 to 12 cycles. TCRdb redid the calling of the 5' RACE reads with MiXCR, one entry per CDR3 protein. This table has some 1.8 million distinct CDR3 sequences, 35% to 50% appearing once. The authors extracted at least 5.5 micrograms of total RNA per sample. Broader study findings: When set beside aged donors, long-lived donors presented more naive CD4+ cells and higher diversity.

The origin of this receptor is a human donor in good health. J is TRBJ2-7 and V is TRBV6-6; 7 bases match TRBD1. Sequencing input: blood. The CDR3 loop reads CASSLTGESSYEQYF. DNA for the CDR3: TGTGCCAGCAGTTTAACAGGGGAGAGCTCCTACGAGCAGTACTTC.